This entry features one TCR beta chain sequence. The antigen is undetermined. The sample belongs to a study of cytomegalovirus exposure and HLA in healthy donors. Overall study findings and caveats: Immune exposure information comprised only CMV serostatus. In a later analysis, the majority of CMV-associated beta chains seemingly showed HLA restriction.

Primers: 60 Vbeta forward and 13 Jbeta reverse. Here immunoSEQ multiplex PCR was the method, and the copy in TCRdb shows in-frame clones only, minus some. The table lists roughly 160,000 clones, roughly 81% of them singletons. This CDR3 contains 15 residues. Between the trimmed V and J ends, which lost 0 bases and 6 bases, there was a span of 15 bases. From germline, CDR1 is SGHDT and CDR2 YYEEEE. Sequenced material: PBMCs. V usage is TRBV5-6 and J usage is TRBJ1-1, with TRBD1 as a possible D gene (5 bases). The sequence was obtained from a woman aged 50 to 60 in good health and CMV-seronegative. CDR3 loop: CASSLGLWGDSEAFF. In DNA form, the CDR3 reads TGTGCCAGCAGCTTGGGATTGTGGGGGGATTCTGAAGCTTTCTTT.